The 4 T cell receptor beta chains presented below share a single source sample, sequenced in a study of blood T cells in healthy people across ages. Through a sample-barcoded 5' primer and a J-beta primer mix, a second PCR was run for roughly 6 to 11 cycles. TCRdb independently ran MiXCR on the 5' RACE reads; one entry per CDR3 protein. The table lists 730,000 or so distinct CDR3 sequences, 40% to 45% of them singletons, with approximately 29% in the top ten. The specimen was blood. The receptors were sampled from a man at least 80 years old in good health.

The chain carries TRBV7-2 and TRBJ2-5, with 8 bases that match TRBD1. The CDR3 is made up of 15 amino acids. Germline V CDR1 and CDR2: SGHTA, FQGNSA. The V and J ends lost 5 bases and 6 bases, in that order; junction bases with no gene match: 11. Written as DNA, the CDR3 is TGTGCCAGCAGCCTACCGAGACAGGGGACGAAGACCCAGTACTTC. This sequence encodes CASSLPRQGTKTQYF.

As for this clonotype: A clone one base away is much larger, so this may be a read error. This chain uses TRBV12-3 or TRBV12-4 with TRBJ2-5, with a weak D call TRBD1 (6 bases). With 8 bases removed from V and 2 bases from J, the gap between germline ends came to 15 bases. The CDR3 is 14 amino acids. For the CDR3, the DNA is TGTGCCAGCGGTCCCGTAGACAGGCAAGAGACCCAGTACTTC. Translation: CASGPVDRQETQYF.

The chain's CDR3 is CSQAGGGSQYF. CDR3 DNA: TGCAGTCAAGCGGGGGGGGGATCCCAGTACTTC. The chain is built from TRBV20-1 and TRBJ2-5; 10 bases line up with TRBD2. Germline values: CDR1 DFQATT, CDR2 SNEGSKA (reference sequence). The CDR3 is 11 amino acids. V dropped 8 bases and J dropped 9; count of bases not matched to a gene: 6.

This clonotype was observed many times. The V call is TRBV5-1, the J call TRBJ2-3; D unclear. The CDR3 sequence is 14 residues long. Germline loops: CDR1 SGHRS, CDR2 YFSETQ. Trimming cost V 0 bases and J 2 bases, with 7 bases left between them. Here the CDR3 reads CASSLGAFTDTQYF. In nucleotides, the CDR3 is TGCGCCAGCAGCTTGGGGGCGTTCACAGATACGCAGTATTTT.